This is a list of T cell receptor beta chains from one sample in a study of blood T cell repertoires in COVID-19. TCRdb keeps only in-frame clones here, not all; method: immunoSEQ multiplex PCR. The sample carries roughly 360,000 clones, roughly 80% recorded once. The source material was peripheral blood. Receptors were obtained from a human donor with acute or convalescent COVID-19. The donor label of this sample is uncertain. Both conserved end residues are part of each CDR3. Fields, in order: CDR3 protein, CDR3 DNA, V gene, clone size, J gene, D gene. D genes are given only for firm matches. Rows may omit the clone size; those that give it use once, few, many or a size class.

cdr3_aa: CAWSVRGARGASGYTF; cdr3_nt: TGTGCCTGGAGTGTACGGGGGGCAAGGGGGGCGTCTGGCTACACCTTC; v_call: TRBV30; clone_size: .; j_call: TRBJ1-2; d_call: .
cdr3_aa: CASSGRGGRGSYEQYF; cdr3_nt: TGTGCCAGCAGCGGACGCGGCGGGAGGGGATCCTACGAGCAGTACTTC; v_call: TRBV3-1/TRBV3-2; clone_size: .; j_call: TRBJ2-7; d_call: TRBD2
cdr3_aa: CASSLTGSKFF; cdr3_nt: TGCGCCAGCAGCTTGACGGGTAGTAAGTTCTTC; v_call: TRBV5-1; clone_size: few; j_call: TRBJ2-1; d_call: .
cdr3_aa: CASSQSLAPETQYF; cdr3_nt: TGTGCCAGCAGCCAAAGCCTAGCACCCGAGACCCAGTACTTC; v_call: TRBV4-2; clone_size: .; j_call: TRBJ2-5; d_call: .
cdr3_aa: CASNQGVAQYF; cdr3_nt: TGTGCCAGCAATCAGGGGGTTGCGCAGTACTTC; v_call: TRBV6-5; clone_size: .; j_call: TRBJ2-7; d_call: TRBD1
cdr3_aa: CATTGAISSGANVLTF; cdr3_nt: TGTGCCACCACGGGGGCGATAAGCTCTGGGGCCAACGTCCTGACTTTC; v_call: TRBV4-2; clone_size: .; j_call: TRBJ2-6; d_call: .
cdr3_aa: CASSQDLGTGGARYGYTF; cdr3_nt: TGCGCCAGCAGCCAAGATTTGGGGACAGGGGGCGCCCGCTATGGCTACACCTTC; v_call: TRBV4-1; clone_size: .; j_call: TRBJ1-2; d_call: TRBD1
cdr3_aa: CASSRRGQGAGYTF; cdr3_nt: TGTGCCAGCAGCCGACGGGGACAGGGGGCCGGCTACACCTTC; v_call: TRBV3-1/TRBV3-2; clone_size: .; j_call: TRBJ1-2; d_call: TRBD1
cdr3_aa: CASSSGTQKGGTDTQYF; cdr3_nt: TGTGCCAGCAGCTCGGGGACACAAAAGGGAGGCACAGATACGCAGTATTTT; v_call: TRBV5-4; clone_size: once; j_call: TRBJ2-3; d_call: .
cdr3_aa: CAWDSPNYGYTF; cdr3_nt: TGCGCCTGGGACAGTCCTAACTATGGCTACACCTTC; v_call: TRBV10-1; clone_size: .; j_call: TRBJ1-2; d_call: TRBD1
cdr3_aa: CASTLRGTGGRNIQYF; cdr3_nt: TGTGCCAGCACTTTAAGGGGCACAGGGGGCAGGAACATTCAGTACTTC; v_call: TRBV2; clone_size: .; j_call: TRBJ2-4; d_call: TRBD1
cdr3_aa: CASRPQGWAGNTIYF; cdr3_nt: TGTGCCAGCAGGCCCCAGGGTTGGGCTGGAAACACCATATATTTT; v_call: TRBV28; clone_size: .; j_call: TRBJ1-3; d_call: .
cdr3_aa: CAISATAYTEAFF; cdr3_nt: TGTGCCATCAGTGCGACAGCCTACACTGAAGCTTTCTTT; v_call: TRBV10-3; clone_size: .; j_call: TRBJ1-1; d_call: .
cdr3_aa: CASSLNMEEKLFF; cdr3_nt: TGTGCCAGCTCACTGAACATGGAGGAAAAACTGTTTTTT; v_call: TRBV18; clone_size: .; j_call: TRBJ1-4; d_call: .
cdr3_aa: CASSDPGTGEKLFF; cdr3_nt: TGTGCCAGCAGTGACCCCGGGACAGGTGAAAAACTGTTTTTT; v_call: TRBV6-1; clone_size: .; j_call: TRBJ1-4; d_call: TRBD1
cdr3_aa: CASSNPTRRYEQYF; cdr3_nt: TGTGCCAGCAGTAACCCGACGAGGAGATACGAGCAGTACTTC; v_call: TRBV6-5; clone_size: .; j_call: TRBJ2-7; d_call: .
cdr3_aa: CATSRAAGQGYEQYF; cdr3_nt: TGTGCCACCAGCAGAGCGGCAGGACAGGGCTACGAGCAGTACTTC; v_call: TRBV15; clone_size: .; j_call: TRBJ2-7; d_call: TRBD1
cdr3_aa: CASSSSLAGGPDTQYF; cdr3_nt: TGTGCCAGCAGCTCCTCTCTAGCGGGAGGGCCGGATACGCAGTATTTT; v_call: TRBV13; clone_size: once; j_call: TRBJ2-3; d_call: TRBD2
cdr3_aa: CASSPVGGGTDTQYF; cdr3_nt: TGTGCCAGTAGCCCAGTGGGGGGGGGCACAGATACGCAGTATTTT; v_call: TRBV19; clone_size: .; j_call: TRBJ2-3; d_call: TRBD2
cdr3_aa: CATSRDLDTKAKNIQYF; cdr3_nt: TGTGCCACCAGCAGAGATCTGGACACTAAGGCCAAAAACATTCAGTACTTC; v_call: TRBV15; clone_size: .; j_call: TRBJ2-4; d_call: .
cdr3_aa: CASSLMGQGGRELFF; cdr3_nt: TGTGCCAGCAGCTTAATGGGACAGGGTGGTCGGGAACTGTTTTTT; v_call: TRBV11-2; clone_size: few; j_call: TRBJ1-4; d_call: TRBD1
cdr3_aa: CASQRLAGTIASGQFF; cdr3_nt: TGTGCCAGTCAGAGACTAGCGGGCACCATCGCATCTGGGCAGTTCTTC; v_call: TRBV19; clone_size: once; j_call: TRBJ2-1; d_call: TRBD2
cdr3_aa: CASSEYQGNFYGYTF; cdr3_nt: TGTGCCAGCAGTGAATACCAGGGGAACTTCTATGGCTACACCTTC; v_call: TRBV27; clone_size: .; j_call: TRBJ1-2; d_call: .
cdr3_aa: CASRRTSGRTYNEQFF; cdr3_nt: TGTGCCAGCAGACGGACTAGCGGGCGCACCTACAATGAGCAGTTCTTC; v_call: TRBV28; clone_size: .; j_call: TRBJ2-1; d_call: TRBD2
cdr3_aa: CASSEEQGRSYEQYF; cdr3_nt: TGTGCCAGCAGTGAAGAACAGGGCCGCTCCTACGAGCAGTACTTC; v_call: TRBV2; clone_size: many; j_call: TRBJ2-7; d_call: .
cdr3_aa: CATSRDSVDQYEQFF; cdr3_nt: TGTGCCACCAGCAGAGATTCGGTCGATCAATATGAGCAGTTCTTC; v_call: TRBV15; clone_size: few; j_call: TRBJ2-1; d_call: .
cdr3_aa: CASSLIGTGKNEQFF; cdr3_nt: TGTGCCAGCAGTTTAATCGGGACAGGGAAGAATGAGCAGTTCTTC; v_call: TRBV27; clone_size: .; j_call: TRBJ2-1; d_call: TRBD1
cdr3_aa: CASSENLLASLSQYF; cdr3_nt: TGTGCCAGCAGTGAAAATTTGCTAGCGTCCCTTAGTCAGTATTTT; v_call: TRBV6-1; clone_size: .; j_call: TRBJ2-3; d_call: .